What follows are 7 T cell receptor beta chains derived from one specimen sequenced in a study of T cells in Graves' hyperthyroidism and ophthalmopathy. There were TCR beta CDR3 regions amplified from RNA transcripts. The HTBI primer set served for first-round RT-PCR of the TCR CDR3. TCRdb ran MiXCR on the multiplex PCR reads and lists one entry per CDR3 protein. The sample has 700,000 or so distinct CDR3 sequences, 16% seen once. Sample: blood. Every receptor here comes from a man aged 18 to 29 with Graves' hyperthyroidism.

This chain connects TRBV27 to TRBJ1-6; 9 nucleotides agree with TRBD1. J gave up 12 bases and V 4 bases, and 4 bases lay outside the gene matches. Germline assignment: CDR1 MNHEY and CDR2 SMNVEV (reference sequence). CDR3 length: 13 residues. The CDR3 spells CASSSPDRGPLHF. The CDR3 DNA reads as TGTGCCAGCAGTTCCCCGGACAGGGGACCCCTCCACTTT.

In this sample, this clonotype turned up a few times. The CDR3 sequence: CASSFRLFQETQYF. CDR3 nucleotides: TGTGCCAGCAGCTTCAGACTCTTCCAAGAGACCCAGTACTTC. This chain joins TRBV5-6 and TRBJ2-5, with unresolved D. V was shortened by 2 bases and J by 1 base, with 9 bases between the two germline ends. Per the germline V gene, CDR1 is SGHDT and CDR2 is YYEEEE. This CDR3 is built from 14 residues.

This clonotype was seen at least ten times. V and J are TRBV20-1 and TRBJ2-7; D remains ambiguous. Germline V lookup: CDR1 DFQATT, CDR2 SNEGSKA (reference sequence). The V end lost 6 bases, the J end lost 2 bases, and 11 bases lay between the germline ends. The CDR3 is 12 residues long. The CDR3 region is CSAWNSAYEQYF. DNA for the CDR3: TGCAGTGCCTGGAACAGCGCCTACGAGCAGTACTTC.

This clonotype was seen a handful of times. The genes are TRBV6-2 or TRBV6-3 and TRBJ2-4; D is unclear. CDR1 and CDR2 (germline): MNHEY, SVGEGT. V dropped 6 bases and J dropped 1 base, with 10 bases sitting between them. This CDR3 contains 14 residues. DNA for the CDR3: TGTGCCAGCAGAGAAGACGGGGCCAAAAACATTCAGTACTTC. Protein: CASREDGAKNIQYF.

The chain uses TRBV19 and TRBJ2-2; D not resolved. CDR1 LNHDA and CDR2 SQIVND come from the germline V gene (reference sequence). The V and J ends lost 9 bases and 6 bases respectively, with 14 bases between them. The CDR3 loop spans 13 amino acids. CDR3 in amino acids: CASRRTLAGELFF. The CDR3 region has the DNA TGTGCCAGCAGGAGAACGCTTGCCGGGGAGCTGTTTTTT.

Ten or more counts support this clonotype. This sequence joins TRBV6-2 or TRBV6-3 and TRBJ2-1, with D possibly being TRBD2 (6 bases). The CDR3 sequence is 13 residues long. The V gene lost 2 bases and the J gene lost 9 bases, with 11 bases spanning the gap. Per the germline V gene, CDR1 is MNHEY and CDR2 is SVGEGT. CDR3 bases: TGTGCCAGCAGTTACAGTACTAGCCTTGAGCAGTTCTTC. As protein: CASSYSTSLEQFF.

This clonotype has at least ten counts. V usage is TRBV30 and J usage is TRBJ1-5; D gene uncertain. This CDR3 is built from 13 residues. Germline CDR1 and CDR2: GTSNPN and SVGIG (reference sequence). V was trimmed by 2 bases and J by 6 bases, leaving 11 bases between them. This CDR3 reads CAWSPTPGQPQHF. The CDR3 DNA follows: TGTGCCTGGAGTCCCACCCCGGGTCAGCCCCAGCATTTT.